This T cell receptor beta chain is from a study of blood T cell repertoires in COVID-19. Study summary: Whether acute or convalescent, the COVID-19 samples came from the United States, Italy and Spain. In each case, the material was cDNA or gDNA derived from T cells, B-cell-depleted T cells, or PBMCs.

TCRdb keeps only in-frame clones here, not all; method: immunoSEQ multiplex PCR. The sample consists of 130,000 or so clones, roughly 80% of them appearing once. The CDR3 runs to 14 residues. The junction had 7 bases not matched to a gene; V was cut back by 7 bases and J by 5 bases. CDR1 MNHEY and CDR2 SMNVEV come from the germline V gene (reference sequence). The receptor's source is a woman aged 80 or older with acute or convalescent COVID-19. Input material: peripheral blood. V is TRBV27 and J is TRBJ1-1; TRBD1 matches at 10 bases. The CDR3 reads CASISGQGRTEAFF. The DNA of the CDR3 is TGTGCCAGCATTTCGGGACAGGGGAGGACTGAAGCTTTCTTT.